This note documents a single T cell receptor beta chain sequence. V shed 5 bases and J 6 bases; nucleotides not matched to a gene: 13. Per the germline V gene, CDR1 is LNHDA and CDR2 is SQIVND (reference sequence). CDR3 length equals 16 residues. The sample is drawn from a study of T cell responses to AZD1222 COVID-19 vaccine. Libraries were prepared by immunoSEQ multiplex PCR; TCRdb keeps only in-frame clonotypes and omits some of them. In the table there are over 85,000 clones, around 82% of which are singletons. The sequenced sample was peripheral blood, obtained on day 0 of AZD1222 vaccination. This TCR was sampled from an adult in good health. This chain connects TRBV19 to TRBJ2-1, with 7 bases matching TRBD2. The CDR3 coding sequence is TGTGCCAGTAGTGTACTCGGGACTATTCAACCCAATGAGCAGTTCTTC. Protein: CASSVLGTIQPNEQFF. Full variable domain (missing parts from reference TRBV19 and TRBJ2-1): DGGITQSPKYLFRKEGQNVTLSCEQNLNHDAMYWYRQDPGQGLRLIYYSQIVNDFQKGDIAEGYSVSREKKESFPLTVTSAQKNPTAFYLCASSVLGTIQPNEQFFGPGTRLTVL.